The rows below give T cell receptor beta chains drawn from one sample of a study of control samples from healthy donors and cancer patients. The assay was immunoSEQ multiplex PCR, and TCRdb's table has in-frame clones only and misses some. The sample lists a few hundred thousand clones; approximately 90% were seen once. The specimen sequenced was PBMCs. The source is a man in his forties or fifties with head and neck cancer. The CDR3 runs from the conserved cysteine through the conserved F or W. Each record gives: clone size, D gene, J gene, V gene, CDR3 protein, CDR3 DNA. D genes are given only for firm matches. Expanded clones are given a class, and other clones once, few, many or no size at all.

.	TRBD1	TRBJ1-4	TRBV28	CASSGTGLWEKLFF	TGTGCCAGCAGTGGGACAGGGTTATGGGAAAAACTGTTTTTT
few	.	TRBJ2-7	TRBV30	CAWAPLLRRMDEQYF	TGTGCCTGGGCCCCCCTTTTAAGGCGGATGGACGAGCAGTACTTC
.	TRBD2	TRBJ2-3	TRBV5-4	CASSLGLAPDTQYF	TGTGCCAGCAGCTTGGGACTAGCCCCAGATACGCAGTATTTT
.	.	TRBJ2-1	TRBV6-5	CASSLNSFYNEQFF	TGTGCCAGCAGTCTTAACTCGTTCTACAATGAGCAGTTCTTC
.	.	TRBJ2-5	TRBV9	CASSVGGAQETQYF	TGTGCCAGCAGCGTAGGGGGGGCCCAAGAGACCCAGTACTTC
.	.	TRBJ1-1	TRBV6-5	CASSFQMNTEAFF	TGTGCCAGCAGTTTCCAGATGAACACTGAAGCTTTCTTT
once	.	TRBJ1-1	TRBV6-2/TRBV6-3	CASSYGGVGTEAFF	TGTGCCAGCAGTTACGGGGGCGTTGGCACTGAAGCTTTCTTT
.	.	TRBJ2-1	TRBV27	CASTGGGSYNEQFF	TGTGCCAGCACCGGGGGCGGCTCCTACAATGAGCAGTTCTTC
.	.	TRBJ1-2	TRBV7-9	CASSSELTGHYGYTF	TGTGCCAGCAGCTCCGAACTGACAGGACACTATGGCTACACCTTC
.	.	TRBJ1-3	TRBV9	CASSVLDRSSSGNTIYF	TGTGCCAGCAGCGTATTAGACAGGTCGAGCTCTGGAAACACCATATATTTT
.	.	TRBJ1-2	TRBV7-2	CASSLLPVPTGYGYTF	TGTGCCAGCAGCTTACTACCAGTCCCGACAGGCTATGGCTACACCTTC
.	TRBD2	TRBJ2-1	TRBV6-2/TRBV6-3	CASSGPGLAGGQVNEQFF	TGTGCCAGCAGTGGCCCGGGTCTAGCGGGGGGGCAGGTCAATGAGCAGTTCTTC
.	TRBD2	TRBJ2-1	TRBV20-1	CSASSGGSSYNEQFF	TGCAGTGCCAGTAGCGGGGGGAGCTCCTACAATGAGCAGTTCTTC
.	TRBD1	TRBJ1-2	TRBV27	CASSSLLDTQGNYGYTF	TGTGCCAGCAGTTCCCTCCTCGATACACAGGGGAACTATGGCTACACCTTC